These 21 T cell receptor beta chains came from one sample sequenced in a study of blood T cell repertoires in COVID-19. TCRdb keeps only in-frame clones here, not all; method: immunoSEQ multiplex PCR. The sample records over 200,000 clones, around nine tenths being singletons. The sample taken for sequencing was peripheral blood. These receptor sequences come from a woman aged 55-75 years with acute or convalescent COVID-19.

The J gene is TRBJ2-2, the V gene TRBV6-2 or TRBV6-3; 7 bases map to TRBD1. CDR3 length equals 16 residues. The V segment lost 5 bases and the J segment 6 bases; nucleotides outside the gene matches: 12. Germline lookup yields CDR1 MNHEY and CDR2 SVGEGT. This CDR3 is CASSSQRGQGPGELFF. CDR3 DNA sequence: TGTGCCAGCAGTAGCCAGAGGGGGCAAGGACCCGGGGAGCTGTTTTTT.

The count of this clone is one. The chain's CDR3 is CASSILGQNNSPLHF. The CDR3 DNA follows: TGTGCCAGTAGTATCCTGGGACAGAATAATTCACCCCTCCACTTT. The genes are TRBV19 and TRBJ1-6, with TRBD1 matching over 7 bases. The V gene's germline CDR1 is LNHDA and CDR2 SQIVND (reference sequence). The J segment lost 5 bases and the V segment lost 3 bases, leaving 4 bases of the junction unmatched. The CDR3 totals 15 residues.

The chain has TRBV28 and TRBJ1-1; D perhaps matches TRBD1 (5 bases). CDR1 is MDHEN, CDR2 SYDVKM, per germline. Trimming removed 7 bases at V and 1 base at J, with 10 bases between. The CDR3 extends over 13 amino acids. For the CDR3, the DNA is TGTGCCAGCACCCTGCAGGGGAACACTGAAGCTTTCTTT. Translated, it gives CASTLQGNTEAFF.

This clone was recorded a few times. This chain connects TRBV30 to TRBJ1-2; tentative D call: TRBD1 (5 bases). Germline assignment: CDR1 GTSNPN and CDR2 SVGIG (reference sequence). CDR3 length: 12 amino acids. Deletions cut 2 bases from V and 4 bases from J, with 8 bases between. In nucleotides, the CDR3 is TGTGCCTGGAGTCGACAGAGCTATGGCTACACCTTC. It is translated as CAWSRQSYGYTF.

The rearrangement joins TRBV7-2 to TRBJ2-7; 11 positions agree with TRBD2. J lost 1 base, V lost 1 base, and 9 bases had no gene match. Germline V lookup: CDR1 SGHTA, CDR2 FQGNSA. The CDR3 has 18 residues. CDR3 in amino acids: CASSLGASGRTASYEQYF. CDR3 coding DNA: TGTGCCAGCAGCTTAGGGGCTAGCGGGAGGACCGCTTCCTACGAGCAGTACTTC.

The rearrangement joins TRBV19 to TRBJ1-1, with D tentatively TRBD1 (6 bases). Per the germline V gene, CDR1 is LNHDA and CDR2 is SQIVND (reference sequence). Trimming shortened V by 4 bases and J by 7 bases, and 13 bases separated the two germline ends. CDR3 length equals 13 residues. The CDR3 DNA follows: TGTGCCAGTAGTAAACAGGGTAGAGATGAAGCTTTCTTT. Its translation: CASSKQGRDEAFF.

CDR3: CASSHSGGVDYEQYF. The CDR3 coding sequence is TGTGCCAGCAGCCACAGCGGGGGGGTCGACTACGAGCAGTACTTC. This chain links TRBV3-1 (or the pseudogene TRBV3-2) with TRBJ2-7, with 10 positions matching TRBD2. This CDR3 comprises 15 residues. With 3 bases clipped from V and 3 bases from J, the junction kept 5 bases outside the gene matches. Germline CDR1 and CDR2: LGHDT and YNNKEL (reference sequence).

V usage is TRBV4-1 and J usage is TRBJ2-2; D is possibly TRBD2 (5 bases). Looked up from germline, CDR1 is MGHRA and CDR2 is YSYEKL. This CDR3 comprises 14 residues. Between the trimmed V and J ends, which lost 3 bases and 1 base, there was a span of 6 bases. CDR3 amino acids: CASSHGMNTGELFF. The CDR3 nucleotides are TGCGCCAGCAGCCACGGGATGAACACCGGGGAGCTGTTTTTT.

This clone was found a few times. V usage is TRBV7-3 and J usage is TRBJ2-3, with 7 nucleotides matching TRBD2. CDR1 and CDR2 (germline): SGHTA, FQGTGA. V lost 5 bases and J lost 3; bases outside the gene matches: 5. The CDR3 loop spans 14 amino acids. CDR3: CASSLGLGTDTQYF. The CDR3 coding sequence is TGTGCCAGCAGCCTCGGACTAGGAACAGATACGCAGTATTTT.

The gene calls are TRBV18 and TRBJ2-7; D is ambiguous. CDR3 size: 15 residues. Germline V gene lookup returns CDR1 KGHSH and CDR2 LQKENI. V was clipped by 2 bases and J by 3 bases, with 14 bases between them. The CDR3 loop is CASSPEDYPLYEQYF. For the CDR3, the DNA is TGTGCCAGCTCACCAGAGGATTACCCCCTCTACGAGCAGTACTTC.

The chain couples TRBV3-1 (or the pseudogene TRBV3-2) to TRBJ2-3; possible D gene TRBD1, 5 bases. Deletions cut 5 bases from V and 3 bases from J, with 12 bases between. Germline CDR1 reads LGHDT; CDR2 reads YNNKEL (reference sequence). This CDR3 spans 14 amino acids. The CDR3 reads CASSNRKGTDTQYF. In nucleotides, the CDR3 is TGTGCCAGCAGCAATAGGAAGGGGACAGATACGCAGTATTTT.

The chain couples TRBV6-5 to TRBJ1-6; TRBD1 might be the D (6 bases). In germline, CDR1 is MNHEY, CDR2 SVGAGI. There are 14 residues in the CDR3. With 6 bases removed from V and 6 bases from J, the gap between germline ends came to 12 bases. This CDR3 is CASRSQGPNSPLHF. DNA for the CDR3: TGTGCCAGCAGGTCACAGGGACCTAATTCACCCCTCCACTTT.

The J gene is TRBJ1-6, the V gene TRBV6-4; D perhaps matches TRBD1 (5 bases). The CDR3 has 14 amino acids. Germline CDR1 reads MRHNA; CDR2 reads SNTAGT. Trimming cost V 3 bases and J 9 bases, with 12 bases left between them. CDR3 DNA sequence: TGTGCCAGCAGTGAATGGGGCAGTGGTTCACCCCTCCACTTT. Translating it yields CASSEWGSGSPLHF.

This chain joins TRBV5-1 and TRBJ2-5; maybe TRBD1 (5 bases). V was pared by 0 bases and J by 5 bases, with 17 bases between. The germline gives CDR1 SGHRS, CDR2 YFSETQ. This CDR3 comprises 16 residues. As DNA, the CDR3 is TGCGCCAGCAGCTTGGCCTTCCCCCAGGGATTGGAGACCCAGTACTTC. Protein sequence: CASSLAFPQGLETQYF.

The sample holds a few counts of this clone. The chain combines TRBV7-9 with TRBJ2-1; perhaps TRBD2 as D (6 bases). Trimming pared 3 bases from V and 9 bases from J, leaving 15 bases between. This CDR3 contains 14 residues. CDR1 is SEHNR and CDR2 is FQNEAQ in the germline V gene (reference sequence). The CDR3 is CASSLAEGRSEQFF. CDR3 coding DNA: TGTGCCAGCAGCTTGGCGGAGGGACGGAGTGAGCAGTTCTTC.

The V call is TRBV18, the J call TRBJ2-5, with TRBD2 matching over 7 bases. The J segment lost 5 bases and the V segment lost 1 base, leaving 4 bases of the junction unmatched. Germline V gives CDR1 KGHSH, CDR2 LQKENI. The CDR3 has 14 residues. CDR3 loop: CASSPLRGEETQYF. The CDR3 nucleotides read TGTGCCAGCTCACCACTACGGGGGGAGGAGACCCAGTACTTC.

This chain connects TRBV6-5 to TRBJ2-7; 7 bases are a match to TRBD1. The V and J ends lost 7 bases and 0 bases, in that order; junction bases with no gene match: 9. CDR1 is MNHEY, CDR2 SVGAGI, per germline. This CDR3 comprises 15 residues. CDR3: CASTSIGTVSYEQYF. The DNA of the CDR3 is TGTGCCAGCACCTCCATAGGGACAGTCTCCTACGAGCAGTACTTC.

V usage is TRBV4-1 and J usage is TRBJ1-4; 7 bases are shared with TRBD1. The germline V gene has CDR1 MGHRA and CDR2 YSYEKL. Trimming took 5 bases from V and 6 from J; bases not matched to a gene: 9. This CDR3 has 15 amino acids. The CDR3 region is CASSLNGQDDEKLFF. The DNA for the CDR3 is TGCGCCAGCAGCTTAAACGGACAGGACGATGAAAAACTGTTTTTT.

This clone was detected once. This chain uses TRBV3-1 (or the pseudogene TRBV3-2) with TRBJ2-7, with 13 nucleotides matching TRBD2. The CDR3 has 18 residues. The V and J ends lost 1 base and 7 bases, in that order; junction bases with no gene match: 13. Germline V gene data show CDR1 as LGHDT and CDR2 as YNNKEL (reference sequence). CDR3 sequence reads: CASSQGPLGLAGAGEQYF. The CDR3 DNA follows: TGTGCCAGCAGCCAAGGCCCCTTAGGACTAGCGGGAGCAGGTGAGCAGTACTTC.

The V call is TRBV19, the J call TRBJ2-1, with 14 bases matching TRBD2. The CDR3 is 14 amino acids. Looked up from germline, CDR1 is LNHDA and CDR2 is SQIVND (reference sequence). The trim removed 8 bases at V and 3 bases at J, leaving 0 bases unmatched. The CDR3 DNA sequence: TGTGCCAGTGGGACTAGCGGGGGCTACAATGAGCAGTTCTTC. Amino acid sequence: CASGTSGGYNEQFF. The full variable domain, completed using reference TRBV19 and TRBJ2-1, is DGGITQSPKYLFRKEGQNVTLSCEQNLNHDAMYWYRQDPGQGLRLIYYSQIVNDFQKGDIAEGYSVSREKKESFPLTVTSAQKNPTAFYLCASGTSGGYNEQFFGPGTRLTVL.

This sequence joins TRBV27 and TRBJ2-1; D possibly corresponds to TRBD1 (5 bases). V lost 7 bases, J lost 4 bases, and 8 bases lay in between. Germline CDR1 and CDR2: MNHEY and SMNVEV (reference sequence). The CDR3 covers 12 residues. CDR3 sequence reads: CASKTVYNEQFF. For the CDR3, the DNA is TGTGCCAGCAAGACAGTTTACAATGAGCAGTTCTTC.